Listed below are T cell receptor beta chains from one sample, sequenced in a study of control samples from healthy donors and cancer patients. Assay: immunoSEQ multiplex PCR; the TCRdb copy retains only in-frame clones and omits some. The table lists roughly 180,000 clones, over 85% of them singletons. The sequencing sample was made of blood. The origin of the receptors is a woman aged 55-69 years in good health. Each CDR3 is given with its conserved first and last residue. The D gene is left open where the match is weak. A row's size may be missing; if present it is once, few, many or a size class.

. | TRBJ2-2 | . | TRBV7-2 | CASSFDRTLAGTGELFF | TGTGCCAGCAGCTTCGACCGGACTCTGGCTGGTACCGGGGAGCTGTTTTTT
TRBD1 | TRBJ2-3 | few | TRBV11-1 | CASSWTGSTDTQYF | TGTGCCAGCAGCTGGACAGGGTCCACAGATACGCAGTATTTT
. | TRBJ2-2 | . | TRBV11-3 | CASSLGGSSDANTGELFF | TGTGCCAGCAGCTTAGGTGGGTCATCAGACGCGAACACCGGGGAGCTGTTTTTT
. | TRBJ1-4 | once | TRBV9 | CASGRGVGLFF | TGTGCCAGCGGCCGGGGCGTAGGACTGTTTTTT
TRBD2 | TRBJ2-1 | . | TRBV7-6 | CASSPSGNSYNEQFF | TGTGCCAGCAGCCCAAGCGGGAACTCCTACAATGAGCAGTTCTTC
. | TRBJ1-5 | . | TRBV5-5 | CASSLKGGNQPQHF | TGTGCCAGCAGCTTGAAGGGCGGCAATCAGCCCCAGCATTTT
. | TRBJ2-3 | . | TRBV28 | CASRTSSTDTQYF | TGTGCCAGCAGGACATCTAGCACAGATACGCAGTATTTT
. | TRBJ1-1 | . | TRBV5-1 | CASTIGRVGDTEAFF | TGCGCCAGCACAATTGGACGGGTAGGGGACACTGAAGCTTTCTTT
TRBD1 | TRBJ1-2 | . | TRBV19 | CASSIEPGQNFNYGYTF | TGTGCCAGTAGTATCGAACCGGGACAGAACTTTAACTATGGCTACACCTTC
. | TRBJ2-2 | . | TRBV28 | CASSYHRGAGELFF | TGTGCCAGCAGTTACCACCGGGGCGCCGGGGAGCTGTTTTTT
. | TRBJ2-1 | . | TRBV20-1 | CSASFPASYNEQFF | TGCAGTGCTAGTTTCCCGGCCTCCTACAATGAGCAGTTCTTC
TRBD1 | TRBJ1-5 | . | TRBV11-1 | CASSLGTGPSSPQHF | TGTGCCAGCAGCTTAGGGACAGGCCCTAGTTCGCCCCAGCATTTT
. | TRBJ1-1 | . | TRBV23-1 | CASRGPGTEAFF | TGCGCCAGCAGGGGACCAGGGACTGAAGCTTTCTTT